Listed here are 26 T cell receptor beta chains from one sample, sequenced in a study of blood T cell repertoires in COVID-19 (dated by TCRdb to about 2020). The library relied on the immunoSEQ multiplex PCR assay. Sourced from immuneACCESS, this table was stored by TCRdb with only in-frame sequences that have V and J called. A share of the clones is absent; for the studies checked, an unresolved V gene accounts for under half, and the remainder has no known explanation. The sample table contains about 28,000 clones; only one count was recorded for approximately 90% of them. The ten top clones hold 5% to 6% of the sample. The sequencing sample was made of peripheral blood. All receptors come from a man in his 60s with active COVID-19.

The gene calls are TRBV7-8 and TRBJ1-1; 8 bases map to TRBD1. The length of the CDR3 is 16 residues. Germline V gene data show CDR1 as SGHVS and CDR2 as FQNEAQ. The V segment lost 5 bases and the J segment 0 bases; nucleotides outside the gene matches: 8. CDR3 bases: TGTGCCAGCAGCCCGCGACAGGGGTTCATGAACACTGAAGCTTTCTTT. The encoded protein is CASSPRQGFMNTEAFF.

The chain is built from TRBV7-3 and TRBJ1-2, with unresolved D. The CDR3 covers 15 residues. Germline loops: CDR1 SGHTA, CDR2 FQGTGA. V shed 5 bases and J shed 1 base, with 14 bases lying between them. The CDR3 DNA sequence: TGTGCCAGCAGCCTCGACCCAGGAAGTAACTATGGCTACACCTTC. Translating it yields CASSLDPGSNYGYTF.

The genes are TRBV18 and TRBJ2-1, with D possibly TRBD1 on 6 matching bases. The germline V gene has CDR1 KGHSH and CDR2 LQKENI. Trimming took off 8 bases at V and 7 bases at J, with 15 bases between the two ends. The CDR3 has 13 residues. CDR3 nucleotide sequence: TGTGCCAGCGCCGGACGTCAGGGGAATGAGCAGTTCTTC. It is translated as CASAGRQGNEQFF.

The chain couples TRBV19 to TRBJ2-3, with D perhaps TRBD1 (6 bases). This CDR3 region has 18 residues. In germline, CDR1 is LNHDA, CDR2 SQIVND (reference sequence). The V and J ends lost 6 bases and 6 bases respectively, with 28 bases between them. CDR3 protein: CASSFVSQTQGTRDTQYF. The DNA for the CDR3 is TGTGCCAGTAGCTTTGTATCCCAGACACAGGGAACCAGGGATACGCAGTATTTT.

This chain uses TRBV27 with TRBJ2-6; TRBD1 agrees at 8 bases. Germline V gene sequence: CDR1 MNHEY, CDR2 SMNVEV (reference sequence). With 6 bases clipped from V and 4 bases from J, the junction kept 8 bases outside the gene matches. The length of the CDR3 is 16 residues. This CDR3 is CASSLDRVAGANVLTF. The DNA of the CDR3 is TGTGCCAGCAGCTTGGACAGGGTAGCCGGGGCCAACGTCCTGACTTTC.

The V call is TRBV4-2, the J call TRBJ2-5; D not resolved. CDR1 and CDR2 (germline): LGHNA, YNFKEQ. The CDR3 is 12 amino acids. V gave up 3 bases and J gave up 5 bases, with 7 bases separating them. The DNA for the CDR3 is TGTGCCAGCAGCCAGTTCCATGAGACCCAGTACTTC. This translates into CASSQFHETQYF.

This clone occurred once. The rearrangement uses TRBV7-9 and TRBJ2-7; D possibly corresponds to TRBD1 (5 bases). Germline V gene sequence: CDR1 SEHNR, CDR2 FQNEAQ (reference sequence). The CDR3 has 15 amino acids. With 5 bases removed from V and 0 bases from J, the gap between germline ends came to 14 bases. The CDR3 DNA follows: TGTGCCAGCAGCCCCAGGGCCCGGAGCTCCTACGAGCAGTACTTC. Encoded protein: CASSPRARSSYEQYF.

This rearrangement joins TRBV7-2 to TRBJ1-3; 7 positions agree with TRBD1. Trimming at V came to 7 bases and at J to 1 base, leaving 10 bases not matched to a gene. The CDR3 has 16 residues. Germline assignment: CDR1 SGHTA and CDR2 FQGNSA. This CDR3 is CASTPKGAGSGNTIYF. The CDR3 DNA sequence: TGTGCCAGCACCCCCAAGGGGGCAGGATCTGGAAACACCATATATTTT.

The chain recombines TRBV21-1 with TRBJ2-6; the tabulated D call, TRBD1, remains unverified against the DNA. TRBV21-1 is tagged as a pseudogene. The length of the CDR3 is 19 residues. The CDR3 spells CASSACTKQGRSGANVLTF. In nucleotides, the CDR3 is TGTGCCAGCAGCGCGTGTACGAAACAGGGGCGCTCTGGGGCCAACGTCCTGACTTTC.

This clone has more than one count but fewer than ten. The gene calls are TRBV18 and TRBJ1-6; TRBD1 matches 8 bases. This CDR3 is built from 15 residues. V was clipped by 3 bases and J by 11 bases; unmatched bases: 9. Germline-derived CDR1 and CDR2 are KGHSH and LQKENI. This chain's CDR3 is CASSPLGQGGTPLHF. DNA for the CDR3: TGTGCCAGCTCACCGTTAGGACAGGGTGGTACACCCCTCCACTTT. The full variable domain, its missing parts supplied by reference TRBV18 and TRBJ1-6, is NAGVMQNPRHLVRRRGQEARLRCSPMKGHSHVYWYRQLPEEGLKFMVYLQKENIIDESGMPKERFSAEFPKEGPSILRIQQVVRGDSAAYFCASSPLGQGGTPLHFGNGTRLTVT.

The chain joins TRBV2 to TRBJ2-3, with D tentatively TRBD1 (5 bases). The CDR3 consists of 14 residues. In germline, CDR1 is SNHLY, CDR2 FYNNEI. V was trimmed by 4 bases and J by 0 bases, leaving 8 bases between them. The CDR3 reads CASSGQSSTDTQYF. DNA for the CDR3: TGTGCCAGCAGTGGACAGAGCAGCACAGATACGCAGTATTTT.

The rearrangement links TRBV3-1 (or the pseudogene TRBV3-2) to TRBJ2-5; D possibly corresponds to TRBD2 (6 bases). From germline, CDR1 is LGHDT and CDR2 YNNKEL (reference sequence). Deletions cut 6 bases from V and 5 bases from J, with 22 bases between. The CDR3 is 16 amino acids. The CDR3 region is CASRDSSGVIMETQYF. In nucleotides, the CDR3 is TGTGCCAGCAGAGACTCCTCGGGGGTTATAATGGAGACCCAGTACTTC.

This chain uses TRBV4-1 with TRBJ2-4, with TRBD2 identical over 8 bases. In germline, CDR1 is MGHRA, CDR2 YSYEKL. There are 19 residues in the CDR3. J gave up 1 base and V 4 bases, and 15 bases lay outside the gene matches. The CDR3 protein is CASSPSSLSRGVAKNIQYF. CDR3 DNA sequence: TGCGCCAGCAGCCCTTCCTCCCTCTCGCGGGGGGTCGCCAAAAACATTCAGTACTTC.

This clone has a handful of counts. The chain has TRBV7-9 and TRBJ1-3; tentative D call: TRBD1 (5 bases). In germline, CDR1 is SEHNR, CDR2 FQNEAQ (reference sequence). There are 18 residues in the CDR3. V lost 0 bases to trimming and J lost 4 bases, with 19 bases between them. The CDR3 loop reads CASSLAIGAPRGGNTIYF. For the CDR3, the DNA is TGTGCCAGCAGCTTAGCTATTGGGGCGCCGAGAGGAGGAAACACCATATATTTT.

A note on this clone: This specimen includes other DNA sequences encoding the same CDR3. This CDR3 is CASSLPSPNTEAFF. For the CDR3, the DNA is TGCGCCAGCAGCTTGCCCAGTCCGAACACTGAAGCTTTCTTT. This chain links TRBV5-1 with TRBJ1-1; D not certain. The CDR3 covers 14 residues. CDR1 is SGHRS, CDR2 YFSETQ, per germline. V was pared by 1 base and J by 1 base, with 8 bases between.

This clone showed up just once. The J gene is TRBJ2-3, the V gene TRBV5-6; 11 bases match TRBD2. The V gene end was trimmed by 0 bases and the J gene end by 7 bases; junction bases not matched to a gene: 7. From germline, CDR1 is SGHDT and CDR2 YYEEEE. The CDR3 length is 16 residues. The CDR3 DNA reads TGTGCCAGCAGCTTGGTCCTAGCGGGGGGCCTCAATACGCAGTATTTT. It specifies CASSLVLAGGLNTQYF.

This clone occurred once. The J gene is TRBJ2-7, the V gene TRBV7-9; 7 positions match TRBD1. CDR1 and CDR2 from the germline V gene are SEHNR and FQNEAQ (reference sequence). The CDR3 extends over 16 amino acids. The J segment lost 3 bases and the V segment lost 6 bases, leaving 14 bases of the junction unmatched. CDR3 in DNA: TGTGCCAGCAGATCGACCCTTGGGGCAGGGGGCTACGAGCAGTACTTC. Its translation: CASRSTLGAGGYEQYF. Full variable domain (missing parts from reference TRBV7-9 and TRBJ2-7): DTGVSQNPRHKITKRGQNVTFRCDPISEHNRLYWYRQTLGQGPEFLTYFQNEAQLEKSRLLSDRFSAERPKGSFSTLEIQRTEQGDSAMYLCASRSTLGAGGYEQYFGPGTRLTVT.

The DNA of the CDR3 is TGTGCCGCCGGGACAGGGAGGACGAACACTGAAGCTTTCTTT. Its protein is CAAGTGRTNTEAFF. The chain carries TRBV15 and TRBJ1-1; TRBD1 aligns across 9 bases. J lost 1 base, V lost 11 bases, and 8 bases had no gene match. This CDR3 is built from 14 residues. From germline, CDR1 is LNHNV and CDR2 YYDKDF (reference sequence).

The rearrangement joins TRBV19 to TRBJ2-7; unclear D gene. The CDR3 runs 13 residues. From germline, CDR1 is LNHDA and CDR2 SQIVND (reference sequence). Trimming pared 1 base from V and 3 bases from J, leaving 7 bases between. This CDR3 is CASSIAPGYEQYF. CDR3 nucleotides: TGTGCCAGTAGTATAGCCCCGGGCTACGAGCAGTACTTC.

The gene calls are TRBV9 and TRBJ2-3, with a tentative D call TRBD1 (6 bases). CDR1 is SGDLS and CDR2 is YYNGEE in the germline V gene. The V and J ends lost 0 bases and 0 bases respectively, with 11 bases between them. The CDR3 runs 16 residues. This CDR3 reads CASSVVRGLSTDTQYF. The DNA of the CDR3 is TGTGCCAGCAGCGTAGTCAGGGGTCTTAGCACAGATACGCAGTATTTT.

J is TRBJ2-7 and V is TRBV11-3, with 11 positions matching TRBD1. V dropped 5 bases and J dropped 3; count of bases not matched to a gene: 3. This CDR3 has 14 amino acids. Germline V lookup: CDR1 SGHNT, CDR2 YENEEA. The CDR3: CASSPGTGGYEQYF. In DNA form, the CDR3 reads TGTGCCAGCAGCCCAGGGACAGGGGGCTACGAGCAGTACTTC.

The chain employs TRBV6-5 and TRBJ2-2, with 8 nucleotides matching TRBD1. This CDR3 contains 13 residues. Germline values: CDR1 MNHEY, CDR2 SVGAGI. Trimming at V came to 6 bases and at J to 6 bases, leaving 3 bases not matched to a gene. As DNA, the CDR3 is TGTGCCAGCAGATTACAGGGGGCCGGGGAGCTGTTTTTT. This sequence encodes CASRLQGAGELFF.

The chain joins TRBV6-5 to TRBJ1-1; D perhaps matches TRBD1 (6 bases). V was clipped by 2 bases and J by 7 bases, with 11 bases between them. The CDR3 contains 13 residues. Germline lookup yields CDR1 MNHEY and CDR2 SVGAGI. The CDR3 region has the DNA TGTGCCAGCAGTTACCAGGGGCGCGTTGAAGCTTTCTTT. It translates to CASSYQGRVEAFF.

This clone is a singleton in its sample. The J gene is TRBJ2-7, the V gene TRBV9; TRBD1 might be the D (6 bases). V dropped 4 bases and J dropped 3 bases, with 11 bases sitting between them. CDR1 is SGDLS and CDR2 is YYNGEE in the germline V gene. This CDR3 has 13 amino acids. Here the CDR3 DNA reads TGTGCCAGCAGCCGTCAGGACAGCTACGAGCAGTACTTC. It yields the protein CASSRQDSYEQYF. Drawing the rest from reference TRBV9 and TRBJ2-7, the complete variable domain is DSGVTQTPKHLITATGQRVTLRCSPRSGDLSVYWYQQSLDQGLQFLIQYYNGEERAKGNILERFSAQQFPDLHSELNLSSLELGDSALYFCASSRQDSYEQYFGPGTRLTVT.

CDR3 region: CASSKVCAGDSTEAFF. As DNA, the CDR3 is TGTGCCAGCAGCAAAGTGTGCGCAGGGGATAGCACTGAAGCTTTCTTT. V usage is TRBV21-1 and J usage is TRBJ1-1; the DNA was not used to check the table's D call, TRBD1. TRBV21-1 is a pseudogene locus. This CDR3 has 16 amino acids.

The V gene is TRBV15, the J gene TRBJ2-7; TRBD1 is a possible D gene (5 bases). CDR1 LNHNV and CDR2 YYDKDF come from the germline V gene (reference sequence). Trimming took off 0 bases at V and 2 bases at J, with 8 bases between the two ends. The CDR3 is 14 residues long. In DNA, the CDR3 is TGTGCCACCAGCAGAGATCTACAGGCCTACGAGCAGTACTTC. Translating gives CATSRDLQAYEQYF.